This T cell receptor beta chain is from a study of OX40 agonist ivuxolimab in advanced cancers. About the study as a whole: Ivuxolimab was a fully human IgG2 agonistic monoclonal antibody targeting the costimulatory receptor OX40 (CD134). Intravenous ivuxolimab was administered to patients every 2 weeks at six dose levels: 0.01, 0.1, 0.3, 1.5, 3 and 10 mg/kg. Of the approximately 54 patients in dose escalation, about 19 had hepatocellular carcinoma, roughly 15 had melanoma, 9 had renal cell carcinoma and 9 had head and neck cancer. A male proportion of around 81% and a mean age of approximately 55 years, ranging from roughly 23 to 90, were recorded for the dose-escalation cohort. Patients were allowed to have had prior anti-PD-1, anti-PD-L1 or anti-CTLA-4 therapy, and more than 35% of the dose-escalation patients had been treated with checkpoint inhibitors. Partial responses occurred in three dose-escalation patients: two with cutaneous melanoma and one with hepatocellular carcinoma. Peripheral TCRbeta sequencing aimed to test whether ivuxolimab altered TCR sequence diversity and caused clonal T-cell expansion. The paper covers the monotherapy dose-escalation part of the phase I ivuxolimab trial, which included N of about 56 patients. Results the study describes overall, beyond this receptor: Which antigens the clonally expanded peripheral T cells were specific for was not determined. After ivuxolimab, expanded clones were on average more numerous among CD8+ T cells than among CD4+ T cells. Low levels of normalized T-cell clonal expansion were also seen in some patients who did not respond. At doses of 0.1 to 3.0 mg/kg, clonal expansion of both CD4+ and CD8+ blood T cells was observed from baseline to week 6. In the 0.1-3.0 mg/kg groups, partial responders had among the lowest normalized peripheral clonal expansion, particularly in CD8+ T cells.

Details on this clone: This receptor's antigen is unknown. It has no much larger one-base neighbor in the sample; base qualities were not kept.

Patients with a history of autoimmune disease or receiving systemic immunosuppression were excluded from the trial. Peripheral blood for TCR sequencing was collected from all dose cohorts at baseline, on cycle 4 day 1, and on cycle 7 day 1. The samples were drawn from a first-in-human, open-label, multicenter phase I dose-escalation trial of ivuxolimab. Adults with locally advanced or metastatic melanoma, renal cell carcinoma, hepatocellular carcinoma or head and neck squamous cell carcinoma were enrolled in the trial. Before TCR sequencing, CD4+ and CD8+ T cells were separately sorted from peripheral blood. For sequencing of the TCRbeta CDR3 region, genomic DNA was extracted from the sorted cells. The immunoSEQ Assay was used to sequence the TCRbeta CDR3 regions. In its TCRdb copy, this immuneACCESS table keeps in-frame sequences only and misses some clones. Where compared with another copy, unresolved V genes explain less than half of these, and the others have no known cause. For this sample the table gives around 23,000 clones, of which 65% to 90% were detected only once. About 35% of the sample comes from the top ten.

Germline trimming amounts to 1 base on V and 3 bases on J, with 11 as the count of junction bases outside the gene matches. Taken from cysteine to phenylalanine, the CDR3 has 18 residues. Of the read, only the CDR3 DNA is kept; its 54 bases are in frame from base 1. The germline V gene yields SGHAT for CDR1 and FQNNGV for CDR2. The chain is encoded by TRBV11-2 joined to TRBJ2-1, with 8 middle bases fitting TRBD2. This clonotype was sampled from an adult with an advanced solid tumor such as melanoma, head and neck, liver or kidney cancer. This sample comprised CD4+ or CD8+ T cells sorted from blood, obtained in a trial of the OX40 agonist ivuxolimab. The encoded CDR3 is CASSLVGASGYLYNEQFF. The DNA is as follows: TGTGCCAGCAGCTTAGTGGGGGCTAGCGGGTACCTCTACAATGAGCAGTTCTTC.